This entry concerns a single T cell receptor beta chain. The data were obtained in a study of OX40 agonist ivuxolimab in advanced cancers. V lost 6 bases and J lost 6; bases outside the gene matches: 0. Germline V gene lookup returns CDR1 ENHRY and CDR2 SYGVKD. This CDR3 has 11 residues. The data were produced by immunoSEQ multiplex PCR, yet TCRdb's version contains in-frame clones alone and is incomplete. This sample has 45,000 or so clones, with roughly 84% found just once. The rearrangement joins TRBV10-3 to TRBJ2-3; 7 nucleotides agree with TRBD1. The clonotype comes from an adult with an advanced solid tumor such as melanoma, head and neck, liver or kidney cancer. The sample in question was CD4+ or CD8+ T cells sorted from blood, obtained in a trial of the OX40 agonist ivuxolimab. CDR3 loop: CAIRTGDTQYF. The CDR3 DNA reads as TGTGCCATCAGGACAGGGGATACGCAGTATTTT.